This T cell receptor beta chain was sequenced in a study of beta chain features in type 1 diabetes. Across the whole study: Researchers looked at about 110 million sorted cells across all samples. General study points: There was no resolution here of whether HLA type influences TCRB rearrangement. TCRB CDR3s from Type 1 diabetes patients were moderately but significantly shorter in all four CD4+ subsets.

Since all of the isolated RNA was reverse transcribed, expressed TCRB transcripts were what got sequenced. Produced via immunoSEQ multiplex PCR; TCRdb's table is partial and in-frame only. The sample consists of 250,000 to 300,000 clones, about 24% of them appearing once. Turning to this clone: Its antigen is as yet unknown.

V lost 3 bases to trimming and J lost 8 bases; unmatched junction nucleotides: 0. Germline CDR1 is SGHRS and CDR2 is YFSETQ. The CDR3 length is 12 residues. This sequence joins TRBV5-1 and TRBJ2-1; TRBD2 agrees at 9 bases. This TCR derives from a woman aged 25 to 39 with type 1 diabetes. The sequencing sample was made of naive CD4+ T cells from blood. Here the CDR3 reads CASSWTSDEQFF. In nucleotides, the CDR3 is TGCGCCAGCAGCTGGACTAGCGATGAGCAGTTCTTC.